What follows is one TCR beta chain and its context. The sample belongs to a study of blood T cell repertoires in COVID-19. Study-wide background: Samples representing acute and convalescent COVID-19 were sourced from the United States, Italy and Spain. Sources were T cells, B-cell-depleted T cells, or PBMCs; the material itself was cDNA or gDNA.

Germline V CDR1 and CDR2: SNHLY, FYNNEI. V shed 3 bases, J shed 5 bases, and the junction held 3 bases outside the gene matches. CDR3 length: 14 amino acids. Clones were read by immunoSEQ multiplex PCR, and TCRdb kept only the in-frame ones, dropping some. The sample has about 160,000 clones; roughly 85% are singletons. Sequencing was performed on peripheral blood. V is TRBV2 and J is TRBJ2-2; TRBD1 agrees at 7 bases. The receptor was derived from a woman in her sixties with COVID-19, enrolled during active disease. CDR3 sequence: CASSDDRETGELFF. The CDR3, as DNA: TGTGCCAGCAGTGACGACAGGGAAACCGGGGAGCTGTTTTTT.